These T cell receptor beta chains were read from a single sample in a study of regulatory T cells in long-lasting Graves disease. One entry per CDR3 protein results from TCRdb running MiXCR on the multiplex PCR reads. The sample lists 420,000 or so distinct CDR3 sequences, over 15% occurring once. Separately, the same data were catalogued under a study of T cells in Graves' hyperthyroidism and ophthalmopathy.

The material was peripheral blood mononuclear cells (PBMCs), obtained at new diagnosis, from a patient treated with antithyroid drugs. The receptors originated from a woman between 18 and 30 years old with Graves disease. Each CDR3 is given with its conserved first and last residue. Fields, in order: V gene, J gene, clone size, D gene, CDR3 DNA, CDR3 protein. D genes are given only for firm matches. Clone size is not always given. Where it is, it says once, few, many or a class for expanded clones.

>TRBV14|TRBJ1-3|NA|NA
TGTGCCAGCAGCCACCAGGGGAATGGAAACACCATATATTTT
CASSHQGNGNTIYF
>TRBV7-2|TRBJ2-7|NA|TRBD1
TGTGCCAGCAGCCCGTACCGGGACAGGCTAGCCTACGAGCAGTACTTC
CASSPYRDRLAYEQYF
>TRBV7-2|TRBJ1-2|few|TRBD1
TGTGCCAGCAGCGCTAGGCCGGGACAGGGGGCGCACGGCTACACCTTC
CASSARPGQGAHGYTF
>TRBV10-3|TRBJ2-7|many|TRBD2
TGTGCCACGATTACTAGCGGGAGCTCCTACGAGCAGTACTTC
CATITSGSSYEQYF
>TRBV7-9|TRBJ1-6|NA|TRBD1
TGTGCCAGCAGCAAGGACAGGGAACGAAATTCACCCCTCCACTTT
CASSKDRERNSPLHF
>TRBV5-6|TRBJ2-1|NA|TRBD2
TGTGCCAGCAGCTTGGGTTTAGCGGGAGTCAACAATGAGCAGTTCTTC
CASSLGLAGVNNEQFF
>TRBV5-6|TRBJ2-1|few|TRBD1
TGTGCCAGCAGCTTCAGGACAGGGGGCTGGGATGAGCAGTTCTTC
CASSFRTGGWDEQFF
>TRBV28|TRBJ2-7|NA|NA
TGTGCCAGCAGTTTACCATTCGGAGGGAACGAGCAGTACTTC
CASSLPFGGNEQYF
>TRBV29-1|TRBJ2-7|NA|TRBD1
TGCAGCGTTCAGGACAGGGTAGATAGTTACGAGCAGTACTTC
CSVQDRVDSYEQYF
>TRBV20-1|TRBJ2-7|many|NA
TGCAGTGCTAGAGACGATCCACGCCACGAGCAGTACTTC
CSARDDPRHEQYF
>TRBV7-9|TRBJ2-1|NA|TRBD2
TGTGCCAGCACGGGGCGGGAGCGCAATGAGCAGTTCTTC
CASTGRERNEQFF